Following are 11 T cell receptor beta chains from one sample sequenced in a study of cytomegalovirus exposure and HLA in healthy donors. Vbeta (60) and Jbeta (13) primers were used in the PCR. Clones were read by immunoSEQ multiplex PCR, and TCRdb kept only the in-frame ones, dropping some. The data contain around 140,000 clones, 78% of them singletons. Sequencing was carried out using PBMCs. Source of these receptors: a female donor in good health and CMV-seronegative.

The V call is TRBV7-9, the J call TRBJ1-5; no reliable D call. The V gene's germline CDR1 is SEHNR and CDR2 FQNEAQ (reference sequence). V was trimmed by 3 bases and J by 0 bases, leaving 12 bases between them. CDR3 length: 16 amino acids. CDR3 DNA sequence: TGTGCCAGCAGCTTGGAGGCCTCTAATAGCAATCAGCCCCAGCATTTT. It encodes CASSLEASNSNQPQHF.

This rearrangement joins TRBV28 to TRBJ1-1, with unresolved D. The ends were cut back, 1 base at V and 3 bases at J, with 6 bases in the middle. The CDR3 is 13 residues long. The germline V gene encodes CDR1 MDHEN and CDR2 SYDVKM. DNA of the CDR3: TGTGCCAGCAGTTTATCCTCGGACACTGAAGCTTTCTTT. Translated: CASSLSSDTEAFF.

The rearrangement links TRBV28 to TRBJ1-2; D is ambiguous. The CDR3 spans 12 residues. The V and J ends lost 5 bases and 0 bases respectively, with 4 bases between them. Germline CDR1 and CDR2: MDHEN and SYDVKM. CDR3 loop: CASSATNYGYTF. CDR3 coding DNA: TGTGCCAGCAGTGCTACTAACTATGGCTACACCTTC.

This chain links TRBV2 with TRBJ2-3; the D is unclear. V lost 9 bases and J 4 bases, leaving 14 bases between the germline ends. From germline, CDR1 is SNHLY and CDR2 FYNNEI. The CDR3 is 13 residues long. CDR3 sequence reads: CASSPARADTQYF. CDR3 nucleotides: TGTGCCAGTTCCCCCGCCCGCGCAGATACGCAGTATTTT.

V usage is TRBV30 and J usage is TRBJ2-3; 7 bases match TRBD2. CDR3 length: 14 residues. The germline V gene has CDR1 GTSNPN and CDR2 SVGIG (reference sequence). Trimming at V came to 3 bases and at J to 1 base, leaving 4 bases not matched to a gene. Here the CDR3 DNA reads TGTGCCTGGAGCGGCGGGGGTGGCACAGATACGCAGTATTTT. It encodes CAWSGGGGTDTQYF.

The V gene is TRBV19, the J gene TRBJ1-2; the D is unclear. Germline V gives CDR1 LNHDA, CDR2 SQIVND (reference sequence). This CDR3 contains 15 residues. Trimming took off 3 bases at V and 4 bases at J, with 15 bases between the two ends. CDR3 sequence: CASSIGGNAAYGYTF. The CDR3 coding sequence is TGTGCCAGTAGTATCGGAGGAAATGCAGCCTATGGCTACACCTTC.

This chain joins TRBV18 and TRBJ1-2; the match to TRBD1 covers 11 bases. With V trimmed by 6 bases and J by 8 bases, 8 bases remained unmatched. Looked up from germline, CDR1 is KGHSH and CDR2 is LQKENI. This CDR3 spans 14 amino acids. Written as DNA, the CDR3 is TGTGCCAGCTCCCCGGGACAGGGGGTGGGGGGCTACACCTTC. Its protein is CASSPGQGVGGYTF.

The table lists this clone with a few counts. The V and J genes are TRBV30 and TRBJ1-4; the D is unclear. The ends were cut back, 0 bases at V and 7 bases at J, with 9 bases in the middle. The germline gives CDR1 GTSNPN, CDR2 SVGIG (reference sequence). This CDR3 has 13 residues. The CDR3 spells CAWSVAGREKLFF. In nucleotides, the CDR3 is TGTGCCTGGAGTGTTGCAGGTCGTGAAAAACTGTTTTTT.

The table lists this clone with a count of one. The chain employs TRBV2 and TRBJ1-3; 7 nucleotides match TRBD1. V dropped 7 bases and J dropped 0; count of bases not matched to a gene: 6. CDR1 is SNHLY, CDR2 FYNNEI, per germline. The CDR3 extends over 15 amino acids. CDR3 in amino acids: CASKLTGDSGNTIYF. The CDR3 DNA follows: TGTGCCAGCAAGCTTACAGGGGACTCTGGAAACACCATATATTTT.

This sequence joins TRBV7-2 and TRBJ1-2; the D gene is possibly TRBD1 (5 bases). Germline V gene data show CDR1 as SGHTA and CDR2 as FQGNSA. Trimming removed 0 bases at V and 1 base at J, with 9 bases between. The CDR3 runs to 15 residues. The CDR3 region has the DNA TGTGCCAGCAGCTTAGCCCCAGGGCATAACTATGGCTACACCTTC. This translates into CASSLAPGHNYGYTF.

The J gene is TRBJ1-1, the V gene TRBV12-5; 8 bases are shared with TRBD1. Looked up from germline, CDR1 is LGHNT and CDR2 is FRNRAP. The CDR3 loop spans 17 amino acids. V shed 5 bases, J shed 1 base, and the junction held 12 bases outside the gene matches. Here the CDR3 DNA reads TGTGCTAGTGGTACCCAAGCTTCCGGGACAGGGAACACTGAAGCTTTCTTT. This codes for CASGTQASGTGNTEAFF.